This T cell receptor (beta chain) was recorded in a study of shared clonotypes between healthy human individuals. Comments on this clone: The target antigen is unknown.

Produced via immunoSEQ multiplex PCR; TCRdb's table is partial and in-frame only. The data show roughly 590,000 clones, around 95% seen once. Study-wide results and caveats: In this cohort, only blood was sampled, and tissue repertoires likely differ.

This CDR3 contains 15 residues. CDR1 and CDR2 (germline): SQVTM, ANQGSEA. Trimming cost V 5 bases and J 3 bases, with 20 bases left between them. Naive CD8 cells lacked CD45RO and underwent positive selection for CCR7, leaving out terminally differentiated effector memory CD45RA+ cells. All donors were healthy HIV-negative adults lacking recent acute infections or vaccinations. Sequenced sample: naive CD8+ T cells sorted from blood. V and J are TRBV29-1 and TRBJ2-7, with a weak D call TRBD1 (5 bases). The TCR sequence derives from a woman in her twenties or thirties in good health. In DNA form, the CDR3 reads TGCAGCGTTCATTTGGCGGCAGGGCCGGGCTACGAGCAGTACTTC. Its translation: CSVHLAAGPGYEQYF.